This T cell receptor beta chain was recorded in a study of T-cell memory formation after mild COVID-19. Study observations and caveats: Unconfirmed was the SARS-CoV-2 specificity of second-wave clones that peaked on day 37. CD4+ contracting clones lay mainly in CM and EM, CD8+ ones in EMRA. A balance of CD4 and CD8 characterized clones contracting day 15 to 85, whereas later expanders leaned CD4+.

In germline, CDR1 is SNHLY, CDR2 FYNNEI. V lost 3 bases to trimming and J lost 3 bases, with 9 bases between them. The length of the CDR3 is 13 residues. This clonotype was seen more than once but under ten times. No antigen is known for it. One entry per CDR3 protein, called by TCRdb with MiXCR from the 5' RACE reads. The sample includes around 370,000 distinct CDR3 sequences, under 25% of them seen just once. Sequencing was performed on PBMCs or a T cell subset sorted from them (not recorded which). The source of this sequence is an adult woman who had mild COVID-19 (a few samples of this study predate the infection). Cell type and time point are not known. The chain carries TRBV2 and TRBJ2-7; D is ambiguous. For the CDR3, the DNA is TGTGCCAGCAGTGAGGTCGGGCGCTACGAGCAGTACTTC. It translates to CASSEVGRYEQYF.